These 15 T cell receptor beta chains came from one sample sequenced in a study of neurological immune-mediated disorders (dated by TCRdb to between 2018 and 2021). The protocol used for the library was 5' RACE. Sequencing relied on an Illumina HiSeq 2500. Clones were called with MiXCR by TCRdb after fastp trimmed the public reads at Q25, and only in-frame beta chains were retained. Identical CDR3 protein sequences are pooled into one entry, listed with their most common genes and DNA. This sample has 65,000 to 90,000 distinct CDR3 sequences in its table, and around 10% of those were observed once. Clones ranked in the top ten supply 1.8% of the sample. Sequencing was performed on PBMCs. The source of these receptors is a man between 35 and 55 years old in good health.

The table lists this clonotype with many counts. A read error may produce the germline difference seen at one junction end. This chain joins TRBV3-1 and TRBJ2-3; 12 nucleotides line up with TRBD2. The CDR3 consists of 16 residues. Germline V CDR1 and CDR2: LGHDT, YNNKEL (reference sequence). CDR3 sequence (DNA): TGTGCCAGCAACCAACTTACTGGACTAGCGGGGGATACGCAGTATTTT. Its protein product is CASNQLTGLAGDTQYF.

Ten or more counts support this clonotype. The rearrangement uses TRBV7-2 and TRBJ2-5; TRBD2 matches 8 bases. V lost 5 bases and J lost 3; bases outside the gene matches: 11. The germline CDR1 and CDR2 sequences are SGHTA and FQGNSA. The CDR3 loop spans 16 amino acids. The CDR3 region is CASSPTSEAGEETQYF. The CDR3, as DNA: TGTGCCAGCAGCCCTACGAGCGAAGCGGGGGAAGAGACCCAGTACTTC.

This clonotype was detected ten times or more. The V gene is TRBV5-1, the J gene TRBJ2-5; D remains unclear. CDR1 is SGHRS and CDR2 is YFSETQ in the germline V gene. Trimming shortened V by 0 bases and J by 4 bases, and 10 bases separated the two germline ends. The CDR3 contains 14 residues. DNA of the CDR3: TGCGCCAGCAGCTTGGATTCCCCCCCAGAGACCCAGTACTTC. It encodes CASSLDSPPETQYF. Combining the CDR3 with reference TRBV5-1 and TRBJ2-5 gives the whole variable domain KAGVTQTPRYLIKTRGQQVTLSCSPISGHRSVSWYQQTPGQGLQFLFEYFSETQRNKGNFPGRFSGRQFSNSRSEMNVSTLELGDSALYLCASSLDSPPETQYFGPGTRLLVL.

This clonotype was counted between two and nine times. The rearrangement joins TRBV3-1 to TRBJ2-1, with 13 nucleotides matching TRBD2. With 7 bases clipped from V and 9 bases from J, the junction kept 6 bases outside the gene matches. Germline V gene sequence: CDR1 LGHDT, CDR2 YNNKEL (reference sequence). The CDR3 is made up of 14 amino acids. CDR3 in amino acids: CASTPLAGGPEQFF. The CDR3 coding sequence is TGTGCCAGCACCCCACTAGCGGGGGGGCCTGAGCAGTTCTTC.

This clonotype was observed many times. V usage is TRBV20-1 and J usage is TRBJ2-1, with 7 bases matching TRBD2. CDR3 size: 15 residues. The V segment lost 5 bases and the J segment 8 bases; nucleotides outside the gene matches: 15. Germline CDR1 and CDR2: DFQATT and SNEGSKA (reference sequence). The CDR3 nucleotides are TGCAGTGCTTTACAACTGGTGAGGGAGGGCGATGAGCAGTTCTTC. It translates to CSALQLVREGDEQFF.

This clonotype has ten or more counts. V gene TRBV7-3 combines with J gene TRBJ2-3, with 7 bases that match TRBD2. With V trimmed by 0 bases and J by 2 bases, 2 bases remained unmatched. There are 15 residues in the CDR3. CDR1 is SGHTA and CDR2 is FQGTGA in the germline V gene. Written as DNA, the CDR3 is TGTGCCAGCAGCTTAACGGGGGGGTACACAGATACGCAGTATTTT. Its protein is CASSLTGGYTDTQYF. The whole variable domain, remainder taken from reference TRBV7-3 and TRBJ2-3, is GAGVSQTPSNKVTEKGKYVELRCDPISGHTALYWYRQSLGQGPEFLIYFQGTGAADDSGLPNDRFFAVRPEGSVSTLKIQRTERGDSAVYLCASSLTGGYTDTQYFGPGTRLTVL.

The V and J genes are TRBV6-5 and TRBJ1-5; a weak D match, TRBD1 (6 bases). The length of the CDR3 is 13 residues. V was pared by 5 bases and J by 5 bases, with 10 bases between. The germline V gene has CDR1 MNHEY and CDR2 SVGAGI. The CDR3: CASSQTGDQPQHF. The CDR3 region has the DNA TGTGCCAGCAGTCAGACAGGCGATCAGCCCCAGCATTTT.

In this sample, this clonotype turned up many times. The rearrangement links TRBV29-1 to TRBJ2-1; D is undetermined. V lost 8 bases to trimming and J lost 0 bases, with 11 bases between them. The CDR3 is 13 residues long. Per the germline V gene, CDR1 is SQVTM and CDR2 is ANQGSEA. The DNA for the CDR3 is TGCAGCATAACTCCCCGCTCCTACAATGAGCAGTTCTTC. This gives the protein CSITPRSYNEQFF.

The table lists this clonotype with many counts. The rearrangement joins TRBV20-1 to TRBJ2-7, with D unresolved. CDR3 length: 11 amino acids. Trimming left V 4 bases short and J 4 bases short, with 8 bases between. Germline CDR1 is DFQATT and CDR2 is SNEGSKA (reference sequence). CDR3 DNA sequence: TGCAGTGCTATCCCTTTATACGAGCAGTACTTC. Its translation: CSAIPLYEQYF.

This clonotype was counted ten times or more. The chain is built from TRBV9 and TRBJ2-7, with D possibly being TRBD1 or TRBD2 (5 bases each). The CDR3 contains 14 residues. Germline CDR1 reads SGDLS; CDR2 reads YYNGEE. V shed 0 bases and J shed 3 bases, with 10 bases lying between them. This CDR3 is CASSVGGISYEQYF. The DNA for the CDR3 is TGTGCCAGCAGCGTAGGGGGGATTAGCTACGAGCAGTACTTC.

This clonotype was seen many times. The V gene is TRBV11-2, the J gene TRBJ2-7; D is perhaps TRBD1 or TRBD2 (5 bases each). Germline V gene sequence: CDR1 SGHAT, CDR2 FQNNGV. The V gene lost 6 bases and the J gene lost 0 bases, with 12 bases spanning the gap. The CDR3 is made up of 14 amino acids. The CDR3 region has the DNA TGTGCCAGCAGTAGGGACGGGATCTCCTACGAGCAGTACTTC. Translating it yields CASSRDGISYEQYF.

This clonotype has a count of ten or more. The rearrangement joins TRBV29-1 to TRBJ1-4; D may be TRBD1 (6 bases). Germline CDR1 is SQVTM and CDR2 is ANQGSEA. The CDR3 runs to 14 residues. Deletions cut 5 bases from V and 11 bases from J, with 21 bases between. CDR3 protein: CSVKGVRPGEKLFF. For the CDR3, the DNA is TGCAGCGTTAAGGGGGTAAGGCCCGGAGAGAAACTGTTTTTT.

This clonotype has more than one count but fewer than ten. This sequence joins TRBV15 and TRBJ2-7, with 7 bases fitting TRBD2. The CDR3 runs 14 residues. The ends lost 0 bases at V and 3 bases at J; junction bases unmatched: 2. The V gene's germline CDR1 is LNHNV and CDR2 YYDKDF (reference sequence). CDR3 nucleotide sequence: TGTGCCACCAGCAGAGATCGGGGGGTCTACGAGCAGTACTTC. Residues: CATSRDRGVYEQYF.

The table lists this clonotype with many counts. The chain links TRBV15 to TRBJ1-2; 9 bases line up with TRBD1. In germline, CDR1 is LNHNV, CDR2 YYDKDF (reference sequence). V shed 5 bases, J shed 6 bases, and the junction held 10 bases outside the gene matches. CDR3 length: 15 residues. The CDR3 spells CATSLRVTGGHGYTF. DNA for the CDR3: TGTGCCACCAGCCTCCGCGTTACAGGGGGCCATGGCTACACCTTC.

This clonotype has ten or more counts. In DNA, the CDR3 is TGCGCCAGCAGCTTGGACACCCCGAGCTCTGGAAACACCATATATTTT. Residues: CASSLDTPSSGNTIYF. The gene calls are TRBV5-1 and TRBJ1-3, with D uncertain. With 0 bases removed from V and 0 bases from J, the gap between germline ends came to 10 bases. The CDR3 is 16 residues long. Germline CDR1 SGHRS, CDR2 YFSETQ. Full variable domain (outside the CDR3, taken from reference TRBV5-1 and TRBJ1-3): KAGVTQTPRYLIKTRGQQVTLSCSPISGHRSVSWYQQTPGQGLQFLFEYFSETQRNKGNFPGRFSGRQFSNSRSEMNVSTLELGDSALYLCASSLDTPSSGNTIYFGEGSWLTVV.